The clone carrying this TCR beta chain was seen a few times. The TCR cDNA carried a universal primer site and UMIs from 5'RACE template switching. TCRdb redid the calling of the 5' RACE reads with MiXCR, one entry per CDR3 protein. Among 96,000 or so distinct CDR3 sequences listed, 8% to 10% were seen once. This entry is derived from a study of T cells after yellow fever vaccination. Study details: Each low-cell-number fraction was prepared by means of SMART-Seq v4 Ultra Low Input.

Germline values: CDR1 MGHRA, CDR2 YSYEKL. The V and J ends lost 4 bases and 3 bases respectively, with 16 bases between them. CDR3 length: 15 residues. The study's findings and limits: It was the secondary response that reached its peak faster, day 5 versus 15, but it was weaker. Contaminants from the bulk population, in the form of abundant clonotypes, could be found in FACS-sorted repertoires.

The chain combines TRBV4-1 with TRBJ2-7; a weak D match, TRBD1 (6 bases). Sequences were derived from CD8+ T cells not binding an NS4B(214-222) dextramer, sorted from PBMCs, sampled approximately 15 days after the first yellow fever vaccination. This TCR was recovered from a young man who received the YFV17D yellow fever vaccine. The CDR3 protein is CASSPGPGAHYEQYF. The CDR3 DNA follows: TGCGCCAGCAGCCCGGGGCCAGGGGCACACTACGAGCAGTACTTC.